The entry below gives a single T cell receptor (beta chain) sequence along with its context. The sample comes from a study of blood T cell repertoires in COVID-19. On the study more broadly: From T cells, B-cell-depleted T cells, or PBMCs came the material, which was cDNA or gDNA.

Sequencing was performed with immunoSEQ multiplex PCR; in TCRdb, only in-frame clones are kept and a portion is missing. The sample yields 120,000 or so clones, about 82% seen once. This CDR3 spans 14 amino acids. CDR1 and CDR2 from the germline V gene are MDHEN and SYDVKM. Trimming stripped 2 bases from V and 5 bases from J, with 10 bases between. Sequencing input: peripheral blood. The chain joins TRBV28 to TRBJ1-5; D may be TRBD1 (6 bases). This receptor was identified in a man aged 55 to 69 with active or convalescent COVID-19. CDR3 coding DNA: TGTGCCAGCAGTTTAGGGGCAGGGGATCAGCCCCAGCATTTT. It yields the protein CASSLGAGDQPQHF.